One sample yielded the 29 T cell receptor beta chains listed below, sequenced in a study of neurological immune-mediated disorders. One entry per CDR3 protein results from TCRdb running MiXCR on the 5' RACE reads. Of around 10,000 distinct CDR3 sequences in the sample, about 21% were seen once. The sample was CD8+ T cells from blood. These TCRs come from an older woman with HTLV-1-associated myelopathy (HAM/TSP).

This clonotype has ten or more counts. The chain has TRBV5-1 and TRBJ1-4, with D possibly TRBD1 on 5 matching bases. The CDR3 has 13 amino acids. Germline CDR1 and CDR2: SGHRS and YFSETQ. V lost 2 bases, J lost 5 bases, and 7 bases lay in between. The CDR3 DNA sequence: TGCGCCAGCAGCTTCGGACACAATGAAAAACTGTTTTTT. This codes for CASSFGHNEKLFF.

This clonotype was counted at least ten times. The J gene is TRBJ1-1, the V gene TRBV6-1; TRBD1 is a possible D gene (5 bases). Trimming took off 6 bases at V and 0 bases at J, with 14 bases between the two ends. Germline-derived CDR1 and CDR2 are MNHNS and SASEGT. CDR3 size: 15 residues. The CDR3 loop reads CASSRGGNMNTEAFF. The DNA of the CDR3 is TGTGCCAGCAGCCGCGGGGGAAACATGAACACTGAAGCTTTCTTT.

This clonotype was detected many times. The chain links TRBV10-3 to TRBJ1-2; 9 bases agree with TRBD1. Looked up from germline, CDR1 is ENHRY and CDR2 is SYGVKD. Germline trimming cut 10 bases from V and 3 bases from J; bases unmatched to any gene: 12. CDR3 length: 15 amino acids. CDR3 residues: CATRERWDRDYGYTF. In DNA, the CDR3 is TGTGCCACGCGAGAACGCTGGGACAGGGACTATGGCTACACCTTC.

With respect to this clonotype: The DNA is left out, because the CDR3 cannot be placed on it with certainty; the CDR3 is given as TCRdb lists it. V and J are TRBV7-9 and TRBJ2-7; the D segment call TRBD1 is taken from the table without a DNA check. The CDR3 spans 18 residues, counting both ends. Germline loops: CDR1 SEHNR, CDR2 FQNEAQ (reference sequence). The CDR3 protein is CASSFYICSASQGYEQYF.

Many counts were recorded for this clonotype. The chain carries TRBV20-1 and TRBJ2-7, with TRBD2 matching 9 bases. V trimming: 4 bases; J trimming: 0 bases; junction bases outside the gene matches: 1. The CDR3 contains 13 residues. The germline V gene encodes CDR1 DFQATT and CDR2 SNEGSKA (reference sequence). In DNA, the CDR3 is TGCAGTGCTACTAGCGGGGCCTCCTACGAGCAGTACTTC. This translates into CSATSGASYEQYF.

The chain couples TRBV6-6 to TRBJ1-5; unclear D gene. This CDR3 spans 14 amino acids. With 2 bases removed from V and 4 bases from J, the gap between germline ends came to 9 bases. Germline-derived CDR1 and CDR2 are MNHNY and SVGAGI (reference sequence). The CDR3, as DNA: TGTGCCAGCAGTTACGGGCAGGATAATCAGCCCCAGCATTTT. This translates into CASSYGQDNQPQHF.

In its sample, this clonotype was seen many times. This chain uses TRBV27 with TRBJ2-5, with D possibly matching TRBD1 (5 bases). Trimming cost V 0 bases and J 5 bases, with 13 bases left between them. The germline gives CDR1 MNHEY, CDR2 SMNVEV (reference sequence). There are 15 residues in the CDR3. CDR3 loop: CASSLSVARVETQYF. For the CDR3, the DNA is TGTGCCAGCAGTTTATCGGTAGCCAGGGTCGAGACCCAGTACTTC.

This clonotype has a count of ten or more. The chain joins TRBV7-9 to TRBJ2-1, with D maybe TRBD1 (7 bases). CDR3 length: 17 amino acids. The V gene's germline CDR1 is SEHNR and CDR2 FQNEAQ (reference sequence). V was trimmed by 0 bases and J by 2 bases, leaving 14 bases between them. The CDR3, as DNA: TGTGCCAGCAGCTTAGCCCACAGGGGACTCACCTACAATGAGCAGTTCTTC. This sequence encodes CASSLAHRGLTYNEQFF.

This clonotype was found many times. This chain links TRBV12-3 or TRBV12-4 with TRBJ1-2, with D perhaps TRBD1 (6 bases). V lost 0 bases and J lost 7, with 12 bases in between. The CDR3 spans 14 residues. CDR3 DNA: TGTGCCAGCAGTTTAGCGCGGGGGCTCGGTGGCTACACCTTC. It specifies CASSLARGLGGYTF.

This clonotype was observed many times. The chain links TRBV29-1 to TRBJ2-7, with 9 bases aligning to TRBD2. The CDR3 covers 15 residues. Germline values: CDR1 SQVTM, CDR2 ANQGSEA. The J segment lost 0 bases and the V segment lost 4 bases, leaving 7 bases of the junction unmatched. The CDR3 DNA reads as TGCAGCGTTGCGAAGAGCGGGGGGATCTCCTACGAGCAGTACTTC. Translated: CSVAKSGGISYEQYF.

This clonotype was detected many times. The chain has TRBV6-5 and TRBJ1-2, with a possible D match to TRBD1 (5 bases). The germline V and J ends were trimmed by 6 bases and 0 bases, with 11 bases remaining between them. The CDR3 covers 14 residues. Per germline, CDR1 MNHEY and CDR2 SVGAGI. The CDR3 coding sequence is TGTGCCAGCAGCCCCGGGGGGGCTAACTATGGCTACACCTTC. Residues: CASSPGGANYGYTF.

This clonotype was recorded many times. The V call is TRBV11-2, the J call TRBJ2-7; 7 nucleotides align to TRBD1. From germline, CDR1 is SGHAT and CDR2 FQNNGV. This CDR3 is built from 14 residues. J gave up 5 bases and V 5 bases, and 9 bases lay outside the gene matches. CDR3 amino acids: CASSATGNRNEQYF. The CDR3 DNA reads TGTGCCAGCAGCGCGACAGGGAACCGCAACGAGCAGTACTTC.

This clonotype was observed many times. This sequence joins TRBV7-9 and TRBJ2-7, with 7 positions matching TRBD2. With V trimmed by 3 bases and J by 5 bases, 7 bases remained unmatched. The CDR3 contains 14 residues. Germline assignment: CDR1 SEHNR and CDR2 FQNEAQ (reference sequence). CDR3 residues: CASSLGGGRHEQYF. The CDR3, as DNA: TGTGCCAGCAGCTTGGGGGGGGGACGGCACGAGCAGTACTTC.

On this clonotype: It is unclear where the CDR3 begins or ends on the DNA, so no DNA is shown, and the CDR3 is as TCRdb lists it. The rearrangement joins TRBV7-2 to TRBJ2-1; TRBD2 is the table's D call and was not checked against the DNA. Germline CDR1 SGHTA, CDR2 FQGNSA. The CDR3 spans 22 residues, counting both ends. CDR3 sequence: CASSFYICSARDSGLEYNEQFF.

V and J are TRBV18 and TRBJ1-1; a possible D gene is TRBD1 (5 bases). Germline values: CDR1 KGHSH, CDR2 LQKENI. The CDR3 covers 15 residues. Trimming left V 0 bases short and J 4 bases short, with 12 bases between. The chain's CDR3 is CASSPPMERGTEAFF. The CDR3 nucleotides are TGTGCCAGCTCACCACCTATGGAAAGGGGCACTGAAGCTTTCTTT.

This chain links TRBV2 with TRBJ2-1, with a possible D match to TRBD2 (5 bases). The ends were cut back, 8 bases at V and 0 bases at J, with 5 bases in the middle. The germline gives CDR1 SNHLY, CDR2 FYNNEI. The CDR3 extends over 12 amino acids. The CDR3 protein is CASDYSYNEQFF. CDR3 coding DNA: TGTGCCAGCGACTACTCCTACAATGAGCAGTTCTTC.

This clonotype has ten or more counts. This sequence joins TRBV20-1 and TRBJ2-4; a possible D gene is TRBD2 (5 bases). The CDR3 extends over 12 amino acids. Germline CDR1 DFQATT, CDR2 SNEGSKA (reference sequence). The V and J ends lost 3 bases and 7 bases respectively, with 10 bases between them. CDR3 DNA sequence: TGCAGTGCTAGGTACAGAGGGAACATTCAGTACTTC. Its protein is CSARYRGNIQYF.

This clonotype has ten or more counts. This chain uses TRBV29-1 with TRBJ2-7; possibly TRBD1 for D (6 bases). Trimming took 1 base from V and 5 from J, leaving 15 bases between them. The germline V gene has CDR1 SQVTM and CDR2 ANQGSEA. The CDR3 runs to 14 residues. The CDR3 here is CSVEAAGVFNEQYF. The CDR3 DNA reads TGCAGCGTTGAAGCAGCAGGGGTATTCAACGAGCAGTACTTC.

The chain is built from TRBV20-1 and TRBJ2-7; TRBD1 is a possible D gene (6 bases). The germline V gene has CDR1 DFQATT and CDR2 SNEGSKA (reference sequence). Trimming pared 5 bases from V and 2 bases from J, leaving 16 bases between. The length of the CDR3 is 14 residues. CDR3 nucleotides: TGCAGTGCTCGACTATTACAGGGAACCTACGAGCAGTACTTC. Its protein product is CSARLLQGTYEQYF.

This clonotype was seen many times. The chain uses TRBV12-3 or TRBV12-4 and TRBJ2-3; D unclear. V lost 6 bases and J lost 5, with 9 bases in between. The CDR3 is 12 residues long. The CDR3: CASSLREDTQYF. The DNA of the CDR3 is TGTGCCAGCAGCCTCCGAGAAGATACGCAGTATTTT.

This clonotype was recorded many times. This chain links TRBV30 with TRBJ2-1; 10 nucleotides align to TRBD2. Germline lookup yields CDR1 GTSNPN and CDR2 SVGIG (reference sequence). V dropped 6 bases and J dropped 9; count of bases not matched to a gene: 8. This CDR3 comprises 13 residues. The CDR3 here is CACTGLAVGEQFF. In DNA, the CDR3 is TGTGCCTGCACTGGACTAGCGGTGGGTGAGCAGTTCTTC.

This clonotype has a count of ten or more. The CDR3 nucleotides read TGTGCCAGCAGCTTATCCGGGACCAACAATGAGCAGTTCTTC. Translated: CASSLSGTNNEQFF. V and J are TRBV7-6 and TRBJ2-1; D possibly uses TRBD1 or TRBD2 (5 bases each). The CDR3 runs 14 residues. Germline assignment: CDR1 SGHVS and CDR2 FNYEAQ. With 2 bases removed from V and 5 bases from J, the gap between germline ends came to 10 bases.

This clonotype appeared many times. The J gene is TRBJ2-7, the V gene TRBV3-1, with D perhaps matching TRBD2 (7 bases). Germline V CDR1 and CDR2: LGHDT, YNNKEL (reference sequence). V lost 4 bases and J lost 5, with 18 bases in between. The CDR3 contains 15 residues. In DNA, the CDR3 is TGTGCCAGCAGCCCTTCGCGTTGGGGGGGCCACGAGCAGTACTTC. Amino acid sequence: CASSPSRWGGHEQYF.

The table lists this clonotype with many counts. This chain uses TRBV7-9 with TRBJ2-7, with D unclear. Trimming took 3 bases from V and 5 from J, leaving 11 bases between them. The CDR3 contains 13 residues. Germline CDR1 SEHNR, CDR2 FQNEAQ (reference sequence). This CDR3 reads CASSFITDDEQYF. In DNA form, the CDR3 reads TGTGCCAGCAGCTTTATAACGGACGACGAGCAGTACTTC.

This clonotype has a count of ten or more. The chain employs TRBV9 and TRBJ2-6; the D gene is possibly TRBD2 (5 bases). V lost 2 bases, J lost 1 base, and 7 bases lay in between. CDR1 and CDR2 from the germline V gene are SGDLS and YYNGEE. CDR3 length: 15 residues. CDR3 DNA: TGTGCCAGCAGCGTCGGGGTTTCTGGGGCCAACGTCCTGACTTTC. It translates to CASSVGVSGANVLTF.

In this sample, this clonotype turned up many times. The rearrangement joins TRBV5-1 to TRBJ2-7; a weak D match, TRBD1 (5 bases). V was trimmed by 4 bases and J by 5 bases, leaving 10 bases between them. Germline V lookup: CDR1 SGHRS, CDR2 YFSETQ. The length of the CDR3 is 12 residues. DNA of the CDR3: TGCGCCAGCAGCGTTAACAGGCACGAGCAGTACTTC. It yields the protein CASSVNRHEQYF.

This clonotype was seen at least ten times. The chain employs TRBV14 and TRBJ1-2; D call uncertain. CDR3 length equals 16 residues. V lost 4 bases and J lost 5, with 20 bases in between. The germline V gene has CDR1 SGHDN and CDR2 FVKESK. DNA of the CDR3: TGTGCCAGCAGCCTTAAGTCGTCGGAAATAGAATATGGCTACACCTTC. Amino acids: CASSLKSSEIEYGYTF.

This clonotype was seen many times. The rearrangement links TRBV2 to TRBJ2-1, with 9 bases identical to TRBD1. Germline V gives CDR1 SNHLY, CDR2 FYNNEI. Trimming at V came to 6 bases and at J to 3 bases, leaving 3 bases not matched to a gene. This CDR3 has 14 amino acids. The CDR3 protein is CASRGTGFYNEQFF. In DNA form, the CDR3 reads TGTGCCAGCAGGGGGACAGGGTTCTACAATGAGCAGTTCTTC. Combining the CDR3 with reference TRBV2 and TRBJ2-1 gives the whole variable domain EPEVTQTPSHQVTQMGQEVILRCVPISNHLYFYWYRQILGQKVEFLVSFYNNEISEKSEIFDDQFSVERPDGSNFTLKIRSTKLEDSAMYFCASRGTGFYNEQFFGPGTRLTVL.

This clonotype has at least ten counts. The V and J genes are TRBV5-1 and TRBJ1-5; a possible D gene is TRBD1 (5 bases). This CDR3 has 15 amino acids. Per the germline V gene, CDR1 is SGHRS and CDR2 is YFSETQ. V lost 0 bases, J lost 4 bases, and 11 bases lay in between. CDR3 amino acids: CASSLGQGWNQPQHF. Written as DNA, the CDR3 is TGCGCCAGCAGCTTGGGCCAGGGATGGAATCAGCCCCAGCATTTT.